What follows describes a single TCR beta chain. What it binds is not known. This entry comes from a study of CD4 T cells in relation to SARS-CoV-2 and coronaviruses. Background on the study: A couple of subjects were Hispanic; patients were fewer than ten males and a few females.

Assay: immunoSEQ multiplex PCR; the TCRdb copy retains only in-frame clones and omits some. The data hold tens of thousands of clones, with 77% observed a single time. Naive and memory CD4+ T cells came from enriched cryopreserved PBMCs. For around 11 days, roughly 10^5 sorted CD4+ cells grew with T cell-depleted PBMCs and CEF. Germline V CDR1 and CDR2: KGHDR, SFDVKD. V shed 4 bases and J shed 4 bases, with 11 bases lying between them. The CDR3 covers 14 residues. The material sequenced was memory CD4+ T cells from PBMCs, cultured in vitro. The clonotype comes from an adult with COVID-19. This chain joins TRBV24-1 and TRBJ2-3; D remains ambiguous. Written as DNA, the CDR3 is TGTGCCACCAGTGACCGAGGCCCCGCAGATACGCAGTATTTT. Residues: CATSDRGPADTQYF.